This TCR beta chain was identified during a study of CD8 T cells in Susac syndrome. The RNA, roughly 0.45 to 1 ug, was put through reverse transcription using random hexamers. TCR beta CDR3 was amplified by immunoSEQ covering 54 Vbeta and 13 Jbeta. MiXCR, applied by TCRdb to the immunoSEQ multiplex PCR reads, yields one record per CDR3 protein. The sample lists 300,000 or so distinct CDR3 sequences, about 92% seen once, with about 0.07% in the top ten. CD8+ and CD4+ T cells from blood underwent TCR beta sequencing. Purification of the CD8+ and CD4+ T cells relied on negative isolation, and TEMRA cells underwent FACS enrichment. Overall study findings and caveats: The study's TCR sequencing and HLA analysis drew on a certain number of individuals. That number was acknowledged as relatively small.

About this clonotype: Antigen: not known.

There are 14 residues in the CDR3. The ends were cut back, 5 bases at V and 0 bases at J, with 9 bases in the middle. The source material was CD4+ T cells from PBMCs. J is TRBJ2-3 and V is TRBV12-3 or TRBV12-4, with D unclear. The source is a human donor with multiple sclerosis. The CDR3 region has the DNA TGTGCCAGCAGTGAAACTCATAGCACAGATACGCAGTATTTT. Translated, it gives CASSETHSTDTQYF.